The next 3 T cell receptor beta chains were all read from a single sample in a study of cytomegalovirus exposure and HLA in healthy donors. The PCR ran on 60 Vbeta and 13 Jbeta primers. The method was immunoSEQ multiplex PCR; TCRdb's version includes in-frame clones alone and lacks a portion of them. The repertoire holds fewer than 200,000 clones, with 80% as singletons. Sample: PBMCs. These receptors were obtained from a woman between 45 and 60 years old in good health and CMV-seropositive.

The rearrangement links TRBV4-1 to TRBJ1-4, with D perhaps TRBD1 (5 bases). Deletions cut 1 base from V and 6 bases from J, with 12 bases between. CDR1 is MGHRA, CDR2 YSYEKL, per germline. The CDR3 covers 15 residues. As DNA, the CDR3 is TGCGCCAGCAGCCAAGGCTGGGCAGGGTATGAAAAACTGTTTTTT. Translation: CASSQGWAGYEKLFF.

The chain joins TRBV2 to TRBJ2-3; D may be TRBD1 (6 bases). The CDR3 covers 13 residues. Trimming cost V 1 base and J 14 bases, with 16 bases left between them. CDR1 is SNHLY, CDR2 FYNNEI, per germline. This chain's CDR3 is CASSEETRDTAYF. CDR3 sequence (DNA): TGTGCCAGCAGTGAAGAAACCCGGGACACGGCGTATTTT.

This sequence joins TRBV28 and TRBJ1-2; 7 bases are shared with TRBD1. With 7 bases clipped from V and 6 bases from J, the junction kept 5 bases outside the gene matches. The germline CDR1 and CDR2 sequences are MDHEN and SYDVKM. This CDR3 has 12 amino acids. CDR3 in DNA: TGTGCCAGCAACGTAGACAGGGATGGCTACACCTTC. This codes for CASNVDRDGYTF.